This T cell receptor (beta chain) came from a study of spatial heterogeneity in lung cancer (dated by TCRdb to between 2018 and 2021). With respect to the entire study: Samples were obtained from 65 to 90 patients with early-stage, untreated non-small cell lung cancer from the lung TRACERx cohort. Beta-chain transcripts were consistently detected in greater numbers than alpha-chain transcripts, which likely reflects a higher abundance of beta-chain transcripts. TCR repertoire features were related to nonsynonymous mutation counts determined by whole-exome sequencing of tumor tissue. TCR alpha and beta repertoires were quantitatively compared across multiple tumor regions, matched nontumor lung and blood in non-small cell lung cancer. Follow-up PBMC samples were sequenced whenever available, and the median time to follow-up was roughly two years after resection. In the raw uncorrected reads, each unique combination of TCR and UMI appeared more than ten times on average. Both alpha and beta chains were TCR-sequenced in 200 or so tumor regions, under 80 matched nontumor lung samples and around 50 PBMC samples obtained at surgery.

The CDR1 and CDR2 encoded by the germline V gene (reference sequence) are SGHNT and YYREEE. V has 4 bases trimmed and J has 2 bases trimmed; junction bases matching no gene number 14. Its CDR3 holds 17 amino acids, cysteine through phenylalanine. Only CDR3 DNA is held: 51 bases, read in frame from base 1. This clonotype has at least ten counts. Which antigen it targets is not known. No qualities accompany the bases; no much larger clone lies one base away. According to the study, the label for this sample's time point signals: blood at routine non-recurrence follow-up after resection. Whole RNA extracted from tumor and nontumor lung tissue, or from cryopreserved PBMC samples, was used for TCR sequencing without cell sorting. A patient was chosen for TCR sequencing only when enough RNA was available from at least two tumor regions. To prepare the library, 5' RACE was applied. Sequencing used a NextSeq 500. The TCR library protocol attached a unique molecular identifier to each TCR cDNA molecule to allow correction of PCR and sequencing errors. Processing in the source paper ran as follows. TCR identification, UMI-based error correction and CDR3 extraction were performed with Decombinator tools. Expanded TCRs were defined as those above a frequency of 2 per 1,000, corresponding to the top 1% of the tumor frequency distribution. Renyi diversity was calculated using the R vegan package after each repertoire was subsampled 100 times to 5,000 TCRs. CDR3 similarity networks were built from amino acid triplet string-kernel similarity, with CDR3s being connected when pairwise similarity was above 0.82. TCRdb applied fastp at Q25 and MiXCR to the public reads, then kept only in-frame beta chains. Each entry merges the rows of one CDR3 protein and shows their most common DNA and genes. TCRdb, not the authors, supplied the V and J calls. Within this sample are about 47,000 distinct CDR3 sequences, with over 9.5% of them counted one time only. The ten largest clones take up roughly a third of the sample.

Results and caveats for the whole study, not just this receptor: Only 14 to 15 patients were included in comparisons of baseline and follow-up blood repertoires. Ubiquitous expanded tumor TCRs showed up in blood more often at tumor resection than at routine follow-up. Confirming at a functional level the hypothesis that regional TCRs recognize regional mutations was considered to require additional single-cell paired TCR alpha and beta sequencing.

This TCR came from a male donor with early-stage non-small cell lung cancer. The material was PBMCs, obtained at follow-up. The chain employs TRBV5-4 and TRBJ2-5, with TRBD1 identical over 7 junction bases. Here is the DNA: TGTGCCAGCAGCCCCATTTTGGACAGGCGAACACAAGAGACCCAGTACTTC. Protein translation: CASSPILDRRTQETQYF.